What follows describes a single T cell receptor (beta chain). Its antigen is not known. The protocol was immunoSEQ multiplex PCR, while the TCRdb copy is restricted to in-frame clones and leaves out a portion. The table has roughly 20,000 clones, more than 70% seen once. CD4+ T cells from unexposed donors were obtained before the COVID-19 pandemic (2011-2018). Isolation of CD4+ T cells took place after less than twelve days in culture. Unexposed-donor CD4+ T cells were probed with SARS-CoV-2 S/N and four cold-coronavirus spikes, cells permitting. Cultures received half-medium IL-2 refreshes on days 3 and 7. The data were obtained in a study of CD4 T cells in relation to SARS-CoV-2 and coronaviruses. Study background: ViraFEST: roughly ten-day antigen culture of PBMCs, then TCR beta CDR3 sequencing. The restricting HLA molecule for shared crossreactive spike epitopes was mapped.

Material: CD4+ T cells from PBMCs, cultured in vitro. This receptor was identified in a human donor in good health.

The CDR3 protein is CASSQEWFEQFF. DNA for the CDR3: TGCGCCAGCAGCCAAGAGTGGTTTGAGCAGTTCTTC. This rearrangement joins TRBV4-1 to TRBJ2-1, with D unresolved. Trimming shortened V by 0 bases and J by 9 bases, and 6 bases separated the two germline ends. This CDR3 spans 12 amino acids. Per the germline V gene, CDR1 is MGHRA and CDR2 is YSYEKL.